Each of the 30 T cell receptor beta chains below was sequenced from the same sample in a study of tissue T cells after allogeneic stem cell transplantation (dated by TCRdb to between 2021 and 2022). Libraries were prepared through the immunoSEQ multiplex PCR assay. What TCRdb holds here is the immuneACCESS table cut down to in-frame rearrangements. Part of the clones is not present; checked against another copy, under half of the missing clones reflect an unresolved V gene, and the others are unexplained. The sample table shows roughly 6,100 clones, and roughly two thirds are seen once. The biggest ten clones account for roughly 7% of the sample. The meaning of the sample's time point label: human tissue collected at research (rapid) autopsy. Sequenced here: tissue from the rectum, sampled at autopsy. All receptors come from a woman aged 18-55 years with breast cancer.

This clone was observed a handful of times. Written as DNA, the CDR3 is TGCACCGAAAGGGGGGCGGGCCACGAGCAGTACTTC. Translation: CTERGAGHEQYF. This chain links TRBV1 with TRBJ2-7. TRBV1 is assigned pseudogene status. CDR3 length equals 12 residues.

The CDR3: CASSLASGDYEQYF. The DNA of the CDR3 is TGTGCCAGCAGCTTAGCTAGCGGGGACTACGAGCAGTACTTC. The genes are TRBV7-2 and TRBJ2-7, with TRBD2 matching 8 bases. In germline, CDR1 is SGHTA, CDR2 FQGNSA. V shed 0 bases, J shed 3 bases, and the junction held 1 base outside the gene matches. CDR3 length: 14 amino acids.

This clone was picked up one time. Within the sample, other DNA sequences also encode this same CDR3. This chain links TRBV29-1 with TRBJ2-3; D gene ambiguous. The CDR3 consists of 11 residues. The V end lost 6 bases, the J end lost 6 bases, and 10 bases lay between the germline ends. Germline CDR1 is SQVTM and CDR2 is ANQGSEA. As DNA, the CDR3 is TGCAGCGTCGAGTCTCCGGATACGCAGTATTTT. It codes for CSVESPDTQYF.

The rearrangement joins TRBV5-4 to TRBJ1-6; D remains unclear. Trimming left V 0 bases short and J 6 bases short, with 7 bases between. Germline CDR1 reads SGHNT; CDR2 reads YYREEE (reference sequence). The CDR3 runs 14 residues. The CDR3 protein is CASSLDGGNSPLHF. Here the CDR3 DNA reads TGTGCCAGCAGCTTGGATGGAGGTAATTCACCCCTCCACTTT.

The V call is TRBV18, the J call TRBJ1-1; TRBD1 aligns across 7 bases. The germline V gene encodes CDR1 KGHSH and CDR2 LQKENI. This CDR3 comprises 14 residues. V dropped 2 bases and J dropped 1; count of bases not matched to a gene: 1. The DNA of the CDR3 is TGTGCCAGCTCACCATCAGGGGGGAACACTGAAGCTTTCTTT. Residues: CASSPSGGNTEAFF.

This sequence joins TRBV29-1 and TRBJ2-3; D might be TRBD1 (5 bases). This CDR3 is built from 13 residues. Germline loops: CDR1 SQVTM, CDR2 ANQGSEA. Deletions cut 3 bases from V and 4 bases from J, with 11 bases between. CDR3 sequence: CSVEAQGADTQYF. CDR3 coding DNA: TGCAGCGTTGAGGCCCAGGGTGCAGATACGCAGTATTTT.

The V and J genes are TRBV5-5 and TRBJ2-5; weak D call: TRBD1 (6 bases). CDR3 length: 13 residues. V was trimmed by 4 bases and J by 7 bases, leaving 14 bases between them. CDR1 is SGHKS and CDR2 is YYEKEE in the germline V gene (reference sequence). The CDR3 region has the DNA TGTGCCAGCAGCCTAAGACAGGCAGGGACCCAGTACTTC. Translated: CASSLRQAGTQYF.

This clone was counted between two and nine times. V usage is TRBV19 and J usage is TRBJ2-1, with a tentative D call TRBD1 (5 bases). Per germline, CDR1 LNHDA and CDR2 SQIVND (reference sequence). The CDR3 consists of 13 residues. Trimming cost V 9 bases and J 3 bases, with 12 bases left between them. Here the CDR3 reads CASKKTDYNEQFF. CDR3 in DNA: TGTGCCAGCAAGAAGACAGACTACAATGAGCAGTTCTTC.

CDR3 DNA: TGCGCCAGCAGCTTTCTACTGCAGTACGAGCAGTACTTC. As protein: CASSFLLQYEQYF. The chain uses TRBV5-1 and TRBJ2-7; D remains unclear. The germline CDR1 and CDR2 sequences are SGHRS and YFSETQ. The length of the CDR3 is 13 residues. Trimming cost V 2 bases and J 4 bases, with 10 bases left between them.

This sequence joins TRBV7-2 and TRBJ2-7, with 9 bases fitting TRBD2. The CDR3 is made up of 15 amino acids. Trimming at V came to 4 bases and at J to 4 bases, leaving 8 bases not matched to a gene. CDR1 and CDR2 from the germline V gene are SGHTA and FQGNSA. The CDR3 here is CASSSGGLAIYEQYF. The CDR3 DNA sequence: TGTGCCAGCAGCTCTGGGGGACTAGCCATTTACGAGCAGTACTTC. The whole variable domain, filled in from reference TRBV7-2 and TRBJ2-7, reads GAGVSQSPSNKVTEKGKDVELRCDPISGHTALYWYRQSLGQGLEFLIYFQGNSAPDKSGLPSDRFSAERTGGSVSTLTIQRTQQEDSAVYLCASSSGGLAIYEQYFGPGTRLTVT.

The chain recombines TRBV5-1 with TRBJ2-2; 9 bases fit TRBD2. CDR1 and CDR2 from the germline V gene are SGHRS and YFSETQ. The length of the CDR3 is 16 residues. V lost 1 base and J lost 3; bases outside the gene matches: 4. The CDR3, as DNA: TGCGCCAGCAGCTTGAAGCGCGGGGGGGACACCGGGGAGCTGTTTTTT. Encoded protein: CASSLKRGGDTGELFF.

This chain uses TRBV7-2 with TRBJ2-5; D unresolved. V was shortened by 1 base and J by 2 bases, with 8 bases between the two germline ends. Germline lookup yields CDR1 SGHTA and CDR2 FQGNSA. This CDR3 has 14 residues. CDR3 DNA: TGTGCCAGCAGCTTAGGCAGGAGACAAGAGACCCAGTACTTC. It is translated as CASSLGRRQETQYF. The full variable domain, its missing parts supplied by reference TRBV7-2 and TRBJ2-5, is GAGVSQSPSNKVTEKGKDVELRCDPISGHTALYWYRQSLGQGLEFLIYFQGNSAPDKSGLPSDRFSAERTGGSVSTLTIQRTQQEDSAVYLCASSLGRRQETQYFGPGTRLLVL.

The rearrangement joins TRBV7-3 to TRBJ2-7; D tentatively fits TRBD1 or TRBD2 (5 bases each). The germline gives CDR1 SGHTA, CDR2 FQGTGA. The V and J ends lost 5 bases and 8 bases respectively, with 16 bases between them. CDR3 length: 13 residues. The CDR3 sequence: CASSPRESIKQYF. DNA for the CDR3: TGTGCCAGCAGCCCCAGGGAGAGTATCAAGCAGTACTTC.

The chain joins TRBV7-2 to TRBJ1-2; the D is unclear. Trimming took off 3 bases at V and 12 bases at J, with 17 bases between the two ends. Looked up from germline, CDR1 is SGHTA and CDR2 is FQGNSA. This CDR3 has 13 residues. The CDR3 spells CASSLGLGRADTF. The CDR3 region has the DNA TGTGCCAGCAGCTTGGGATTGGGGAGGGCCGACACCTTC.

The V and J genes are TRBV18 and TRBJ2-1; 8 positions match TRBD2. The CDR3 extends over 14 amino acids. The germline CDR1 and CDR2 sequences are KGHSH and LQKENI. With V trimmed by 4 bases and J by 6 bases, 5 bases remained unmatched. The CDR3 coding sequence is TGTGCCAGCTCACGGACTAGCCGGGGCAATGAGCAGTTCTTC. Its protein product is CASSRTSRGNEQFF.

CDR3 DNA sequence: TGTGCCAGCAACCTCCGGGGAGCAACTGGCACAGATACGCAGTATTTT. Protein product: CASNLRGATGTDTQYF. The rearrangement uses TRBV28 and TRBJ2-3; a possible D gene is TRBD2 (5 bases). The CDR3 contains 16 residues. Germline V gene data show CDR1 as MDHEN and CDR2 as SYDVKM. Trimming stripped 7 bases from V and 1 base from J, with 18 bases between.

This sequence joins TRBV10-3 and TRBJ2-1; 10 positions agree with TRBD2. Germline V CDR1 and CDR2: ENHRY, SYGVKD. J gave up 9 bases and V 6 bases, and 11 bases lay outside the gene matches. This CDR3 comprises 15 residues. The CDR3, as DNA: TGTGCCATCAGGGAAAGCGGGAGGGCTGTCGGTGAGCAGTTCTTC. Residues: CAIRESGRAVGEQFF.

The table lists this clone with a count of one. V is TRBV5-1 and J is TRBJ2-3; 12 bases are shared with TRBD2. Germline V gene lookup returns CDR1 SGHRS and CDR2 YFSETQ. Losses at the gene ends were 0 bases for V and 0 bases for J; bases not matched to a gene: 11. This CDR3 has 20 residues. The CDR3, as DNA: TGCGCCAGCAGCTTGGATGCTAGGACTAGCGGGGCCTCTAGCACAGATACGCAGTATTTT. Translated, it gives CASSLDARTSGASSTDTQYF. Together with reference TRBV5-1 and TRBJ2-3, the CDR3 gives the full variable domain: KAGVTQTPRYLIKTRGQQVTLSCSPISGHRSVSWYQQTPGQGLQFLFEYFSETQRNKGNFPGRFSGRQFSNSRSEMNVSTLELGDSALYLCASSLDARTSGASSTDTQYFGPGTRLTVL.

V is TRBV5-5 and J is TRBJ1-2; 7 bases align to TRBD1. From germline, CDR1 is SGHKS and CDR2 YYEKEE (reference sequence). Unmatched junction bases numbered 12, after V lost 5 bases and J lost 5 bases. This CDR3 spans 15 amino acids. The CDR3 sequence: CASSYRQGPLYGYTF. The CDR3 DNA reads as TGTGCCAGCAGTTATAGACAGGGCCCGTTATATGGCTACACCTTC. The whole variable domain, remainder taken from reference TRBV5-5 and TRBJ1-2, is DAGVTQSPTHLIKTRGQQVTLRCSPISGHKSVSWYQQVLGQGPQFIFQYYEKEERGRGNFPDRFSARQFPNYSSELNVNALLLGDSALYLCASSYRQGPLYGYTFGSGTRLTVV.

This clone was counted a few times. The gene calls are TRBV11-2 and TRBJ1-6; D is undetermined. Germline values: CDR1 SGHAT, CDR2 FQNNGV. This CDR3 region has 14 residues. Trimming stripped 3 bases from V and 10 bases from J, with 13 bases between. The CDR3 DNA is TGTGCCAGCAGCTTTTCCCTAGGAGGATCACCCCTCCACTTT. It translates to CASSFSLGGSPLHF.

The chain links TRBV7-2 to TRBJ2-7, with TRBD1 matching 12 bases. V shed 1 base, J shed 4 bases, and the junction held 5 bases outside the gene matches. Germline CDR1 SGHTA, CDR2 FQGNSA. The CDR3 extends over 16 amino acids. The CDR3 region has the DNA TGTGCCAGCAGCTTAGGGGACAGGGGGCGCGGATACGAGCAGTACTTC. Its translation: CASSLGDRGRGYEQYF.

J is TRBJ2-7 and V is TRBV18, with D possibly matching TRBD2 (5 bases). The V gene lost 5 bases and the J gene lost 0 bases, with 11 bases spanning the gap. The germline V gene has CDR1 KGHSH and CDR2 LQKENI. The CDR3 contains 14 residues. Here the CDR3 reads CASSSRRDSYEQYF. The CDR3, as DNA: TGTGCCAGCTCATCCCGACGGGACTCCTACGAGCAGTACTTC.

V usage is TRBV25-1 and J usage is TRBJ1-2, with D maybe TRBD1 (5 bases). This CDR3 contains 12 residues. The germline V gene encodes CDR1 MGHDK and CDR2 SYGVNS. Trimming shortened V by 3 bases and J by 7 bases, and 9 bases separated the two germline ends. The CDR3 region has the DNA TGTGCCAGCAGTGAGGGGGGGAGTGGCTACACCTTC. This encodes CASSEGGSGYTF.

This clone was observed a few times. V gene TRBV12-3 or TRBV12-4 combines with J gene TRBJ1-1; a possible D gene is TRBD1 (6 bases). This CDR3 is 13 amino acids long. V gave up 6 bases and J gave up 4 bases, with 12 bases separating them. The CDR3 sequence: CASSAQGATEAFF. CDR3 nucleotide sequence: TGTGCCAGCAGCGCACAGGGTGCCACTGAAGCTTTCTTT.

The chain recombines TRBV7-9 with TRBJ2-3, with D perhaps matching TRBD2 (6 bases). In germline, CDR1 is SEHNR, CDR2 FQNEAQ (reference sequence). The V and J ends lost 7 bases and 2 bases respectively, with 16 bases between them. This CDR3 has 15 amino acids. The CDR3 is CASTSSGGNTDTQYF. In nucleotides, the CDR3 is TGTGCCAGCACCTCCTCTGGGGGGAACACAGATACGCAGTATTTT. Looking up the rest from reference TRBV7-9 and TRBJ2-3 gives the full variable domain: DTGVSQNPRHKITKRGQNVTFRCDPISEHNRLYWYRQTLGQGPEFLTYFQNEAQLEKSRLLSDRFSAERPKGSFSTLEIQRTEQGDSAMYLCASTSSGGNTDTQYFGPGTRLTVL.

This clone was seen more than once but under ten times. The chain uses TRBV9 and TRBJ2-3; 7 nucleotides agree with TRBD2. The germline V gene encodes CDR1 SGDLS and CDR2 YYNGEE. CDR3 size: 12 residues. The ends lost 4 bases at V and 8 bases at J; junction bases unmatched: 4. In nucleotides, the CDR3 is TGTGCCAGCAGCCGACTAGCCTCTACGCAGTATTTT. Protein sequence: CASSRLASTQYF.

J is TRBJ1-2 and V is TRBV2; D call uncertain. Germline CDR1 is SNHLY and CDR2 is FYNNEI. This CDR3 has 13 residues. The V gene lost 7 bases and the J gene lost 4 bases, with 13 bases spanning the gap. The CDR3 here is CASIAFRGYGYTF. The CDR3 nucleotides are TGTGCCAGCATTGCCTTCCGGGGCTATGGCTACACCTTC.

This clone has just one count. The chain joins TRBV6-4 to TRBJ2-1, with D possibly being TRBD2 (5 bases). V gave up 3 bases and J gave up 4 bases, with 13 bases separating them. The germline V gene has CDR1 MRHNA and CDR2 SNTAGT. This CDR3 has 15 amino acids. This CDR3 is CASSDGFGEYNEQFF. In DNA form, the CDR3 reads TGTGCCAGCAGTGATGGGTTTGGGGAGTACAATGAGCAGTTCTTC.

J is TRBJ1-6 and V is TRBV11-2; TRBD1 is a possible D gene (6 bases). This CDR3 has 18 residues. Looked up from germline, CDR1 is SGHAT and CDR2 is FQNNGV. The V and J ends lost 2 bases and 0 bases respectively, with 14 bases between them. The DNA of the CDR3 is TGTGCCAGCAGCTTAAACCTCAGGGGAAGCTCCTATAATTCACCCCTCCACTTT. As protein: CASSLNLRGSSYNSPLHF.

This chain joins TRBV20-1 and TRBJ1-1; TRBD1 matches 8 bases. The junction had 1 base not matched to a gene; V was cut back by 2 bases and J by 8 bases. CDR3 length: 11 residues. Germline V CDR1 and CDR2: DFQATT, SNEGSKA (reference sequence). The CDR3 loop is CSARRTGEAFF. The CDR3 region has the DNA TGCAGTGCTAGAAGGACAGGGGAAGCTTTCTTT.